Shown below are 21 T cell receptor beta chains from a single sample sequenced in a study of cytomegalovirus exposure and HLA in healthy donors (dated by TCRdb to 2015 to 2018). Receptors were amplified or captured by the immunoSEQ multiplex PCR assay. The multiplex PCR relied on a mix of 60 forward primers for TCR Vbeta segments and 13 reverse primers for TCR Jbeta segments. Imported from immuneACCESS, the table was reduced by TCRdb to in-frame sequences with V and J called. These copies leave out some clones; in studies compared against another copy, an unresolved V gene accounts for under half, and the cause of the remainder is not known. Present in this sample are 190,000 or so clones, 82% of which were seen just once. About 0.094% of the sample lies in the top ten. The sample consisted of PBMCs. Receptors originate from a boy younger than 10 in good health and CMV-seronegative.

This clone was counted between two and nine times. This CDR3 is CASSGKGQLLNTEAFF. CDR3 coding DNA: TGTGCCAGCAGCGGGAAGGGACAACTGTTGAACACTGAAGCTTTCTTT. The gene calls are TRBV5-4 and TRBJ1-1, with D possibly matching TRBD1 (6 bases). Germline-derived CDR1 and CDR2 are SGHNT and YYREEE (reference sequence). The CDR3 loop spans 16 amino acids. The V end was cut by 4 bases, the J end by 0 bases, with 16 bases between.

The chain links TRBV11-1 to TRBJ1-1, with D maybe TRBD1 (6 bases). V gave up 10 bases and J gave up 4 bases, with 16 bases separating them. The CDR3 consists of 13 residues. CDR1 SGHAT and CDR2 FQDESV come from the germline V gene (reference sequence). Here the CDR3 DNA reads TGTGCCACCCTGGCGGGGGGCGGCACTGAAGCTTTCTTT. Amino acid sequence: CATLAGGGTEAFF.

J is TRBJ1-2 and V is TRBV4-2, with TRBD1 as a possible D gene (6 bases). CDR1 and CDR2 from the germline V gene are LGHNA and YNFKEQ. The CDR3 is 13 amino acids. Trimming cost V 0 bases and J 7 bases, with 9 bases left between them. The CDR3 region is CASSQDNRAGYTF. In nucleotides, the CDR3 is TGTGCCAGCAGCCAAGATAACAGGGCTGGCTACACCTTC.

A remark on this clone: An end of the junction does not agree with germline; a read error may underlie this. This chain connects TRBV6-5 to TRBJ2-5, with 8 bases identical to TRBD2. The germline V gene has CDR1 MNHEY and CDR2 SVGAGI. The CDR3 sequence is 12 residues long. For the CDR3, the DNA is TGTGCCAGCCGGGGGGGCGGCAGCAAGGAAGACTTC. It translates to CASRGGGSKEDF.

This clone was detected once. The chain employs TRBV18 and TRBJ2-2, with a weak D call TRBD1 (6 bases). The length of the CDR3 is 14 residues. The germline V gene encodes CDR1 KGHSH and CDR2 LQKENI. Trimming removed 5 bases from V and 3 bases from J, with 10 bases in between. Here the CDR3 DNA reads TGTGCCAGCTCAGTCACAGGGTACACCGGGGAGCTGTTTTTT. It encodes CASSVTGYTGELFF.

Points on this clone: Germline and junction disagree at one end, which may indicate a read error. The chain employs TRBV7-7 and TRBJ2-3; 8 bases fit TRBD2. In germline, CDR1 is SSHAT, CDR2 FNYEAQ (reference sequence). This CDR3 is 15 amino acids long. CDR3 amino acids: CASSLGASGTDTQYF. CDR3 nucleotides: TGTGCTAGCAGCTTAGGGGCTAGCGGGACAGATACGCAGTATTTT.

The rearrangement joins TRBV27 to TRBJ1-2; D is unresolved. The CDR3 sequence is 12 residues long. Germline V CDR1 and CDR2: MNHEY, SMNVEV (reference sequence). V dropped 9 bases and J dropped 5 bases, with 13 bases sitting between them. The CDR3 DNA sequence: TGTGCCAGTCGAGGGCTCCCGTATGGCTACACCTTC. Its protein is CASRGLPYGYTF.

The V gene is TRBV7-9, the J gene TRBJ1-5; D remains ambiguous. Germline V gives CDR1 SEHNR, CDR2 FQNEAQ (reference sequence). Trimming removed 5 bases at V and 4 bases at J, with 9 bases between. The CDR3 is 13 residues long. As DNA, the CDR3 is TGTGCCAGCAGCCCCCCGGGGAATCAGCCCCAGCATTTT. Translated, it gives CASSPPGNQPQHF.

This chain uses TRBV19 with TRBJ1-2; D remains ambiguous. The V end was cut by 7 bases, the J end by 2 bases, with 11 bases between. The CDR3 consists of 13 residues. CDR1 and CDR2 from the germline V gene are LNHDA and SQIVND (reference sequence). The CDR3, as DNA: TGTGCCAGTACATTCCGAAGCAACTATGGCTACACCTTC. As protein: CASTFRSNYGYTF.

CDR3 sequence: CASNTRTGGHKGYTF. CDR3 sequence (DNA): TGTGCCAGCAACACCAGGACAGGGGGCCACAAAGGCTACACCTTC. V usage is TRBV6-1 and J usage is TRBJ1-2; the match to TRBD1 covers 11 bases. The CDR3 contains 15 residues. Germline V gene lookup returns CDR1 MNHNS and CDR2 SASEGT. Trimming at V came to 7 bases and at J to 8 bases, leaving 12 bases not matched to a gene.

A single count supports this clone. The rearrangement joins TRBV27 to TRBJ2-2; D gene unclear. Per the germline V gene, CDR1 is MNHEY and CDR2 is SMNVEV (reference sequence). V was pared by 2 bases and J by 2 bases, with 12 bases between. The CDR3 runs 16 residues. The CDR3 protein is CASSLEPPFNTGELFF. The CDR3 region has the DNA TGTGCCAGCAGTTTAGAGCCGCCCTTCAACACCGGGGAGCTGTTTTTT.

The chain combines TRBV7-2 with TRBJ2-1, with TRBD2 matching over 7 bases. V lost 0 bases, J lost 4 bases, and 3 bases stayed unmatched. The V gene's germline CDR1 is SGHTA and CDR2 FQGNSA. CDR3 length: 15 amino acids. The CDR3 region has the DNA TGTGCCAGCAGCTTAGCTAGCGGGCAATACAATGAGCAGTTCTTC. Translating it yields CASSLASGQYNEQFF.

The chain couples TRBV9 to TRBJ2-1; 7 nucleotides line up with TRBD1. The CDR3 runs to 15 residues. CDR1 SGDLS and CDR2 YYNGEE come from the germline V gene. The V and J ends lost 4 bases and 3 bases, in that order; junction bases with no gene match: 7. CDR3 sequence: CASSLGSGGYNEQFF. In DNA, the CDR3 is TGTGCCAGCAGCTTGGGGTCAGGGGGCTACAATGAGCAGTTCTTC.

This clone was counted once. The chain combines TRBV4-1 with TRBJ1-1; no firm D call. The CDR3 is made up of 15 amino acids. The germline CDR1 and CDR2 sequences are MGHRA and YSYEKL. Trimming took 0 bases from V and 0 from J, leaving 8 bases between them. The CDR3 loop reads CASSQDTSLNTEAFF. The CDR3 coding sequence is TGCGCCAGCAGCCAAGATACGAGCCTGAACACTGAAGCTTTCTTT.

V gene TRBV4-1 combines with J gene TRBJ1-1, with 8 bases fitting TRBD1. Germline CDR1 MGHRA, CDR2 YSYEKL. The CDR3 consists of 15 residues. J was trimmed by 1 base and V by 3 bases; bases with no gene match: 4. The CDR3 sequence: CASSHWTGSNTEAFF. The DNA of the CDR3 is TGCGCCAGCAGCCACTGGACAGGGTCGAACACTGAAGCTTTCTTT.

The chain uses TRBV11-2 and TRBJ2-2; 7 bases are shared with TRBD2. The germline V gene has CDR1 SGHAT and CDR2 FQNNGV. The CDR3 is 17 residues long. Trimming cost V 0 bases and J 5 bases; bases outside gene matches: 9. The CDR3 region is CASSLDGVGGGTGELFF. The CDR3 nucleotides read TGTGCCAGCAGCTTAGACGGAGTGGGGGGAGGGACCGGGGAGCTGTTTTTT.

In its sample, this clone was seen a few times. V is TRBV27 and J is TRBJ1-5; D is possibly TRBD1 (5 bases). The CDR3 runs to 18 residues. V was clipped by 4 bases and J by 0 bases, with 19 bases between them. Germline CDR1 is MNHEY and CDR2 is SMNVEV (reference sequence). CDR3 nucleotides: TGTGCCAGCAGTTCAACCGGGGACTTCCTTTATAGCAATCAGCCCCAGCATTTT. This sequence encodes CASSSTGDFLYSNQPQHF.

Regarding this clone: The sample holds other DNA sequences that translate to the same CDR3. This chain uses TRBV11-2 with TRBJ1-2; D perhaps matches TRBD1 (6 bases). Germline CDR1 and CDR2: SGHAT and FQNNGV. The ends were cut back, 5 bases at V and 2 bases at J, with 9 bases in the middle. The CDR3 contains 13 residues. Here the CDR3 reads CASSPDRNYGYTF. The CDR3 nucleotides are TGTGCCAGCAGCCCTGACAGGAACTATGGCTACACCTTC.

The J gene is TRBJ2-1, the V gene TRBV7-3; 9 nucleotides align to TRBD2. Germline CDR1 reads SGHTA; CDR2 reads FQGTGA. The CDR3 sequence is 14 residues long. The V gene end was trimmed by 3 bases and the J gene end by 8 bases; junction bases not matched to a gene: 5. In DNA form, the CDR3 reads TGTGCCAGCAGCTTTAGCGGGGGTAGTGATGAGCAGTTCTTC. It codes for CASSFSGGSDEQFF.

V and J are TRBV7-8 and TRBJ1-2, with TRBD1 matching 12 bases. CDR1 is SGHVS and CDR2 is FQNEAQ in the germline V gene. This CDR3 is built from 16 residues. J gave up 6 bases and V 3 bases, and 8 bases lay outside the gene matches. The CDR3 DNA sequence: TGTGCCAGCAGCTTGGTGCGGGACAGGGGGCGTGATGGCTACACCTTC. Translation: CASSLVRDRGRDGYTF.

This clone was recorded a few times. As DNA, the CDR3 is TGTGCCAGCAGCTTTTACGGTAACTATGGCTACACCTTC. Amino acid sequence: CASSFYGNYGYTF. The V gene is TRBV5-6, the J gene TRBJ1-2, with D hard to call. The CDR3 runs to 13 residues. Germline CDR1 reads SGHDT; CDR2 reads YYEEEE. V lost 2 bases and J lost 1, with 6 bases in between. The complete variable domain, with remaining parts taken from reference TRBV5-6 and TRBJ1-2, reads DAGVTQSPTHLIKTRGQQVTLRCSPKSGHDTVSWYQQALGQGPQFIFQYYEEEERQRGNFPDRFSGHQFPNYSSELNVNALLLGDSALYLCASSFYGNYGYTFGSGTRLTVV.